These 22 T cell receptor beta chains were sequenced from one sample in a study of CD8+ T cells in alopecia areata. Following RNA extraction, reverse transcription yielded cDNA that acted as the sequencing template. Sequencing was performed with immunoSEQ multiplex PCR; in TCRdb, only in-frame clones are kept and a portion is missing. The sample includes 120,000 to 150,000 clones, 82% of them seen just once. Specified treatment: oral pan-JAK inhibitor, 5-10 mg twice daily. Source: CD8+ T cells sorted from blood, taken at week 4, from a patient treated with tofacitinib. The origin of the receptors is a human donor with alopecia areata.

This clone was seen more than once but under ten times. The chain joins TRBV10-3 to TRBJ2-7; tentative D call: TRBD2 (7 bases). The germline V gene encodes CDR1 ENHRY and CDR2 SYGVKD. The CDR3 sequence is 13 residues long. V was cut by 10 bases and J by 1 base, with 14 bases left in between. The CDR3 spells CATRGGESYEQYF. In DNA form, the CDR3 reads TGTGCCACCAGGGGAGGGGAGTCCTACGAGCAGTACTTC.

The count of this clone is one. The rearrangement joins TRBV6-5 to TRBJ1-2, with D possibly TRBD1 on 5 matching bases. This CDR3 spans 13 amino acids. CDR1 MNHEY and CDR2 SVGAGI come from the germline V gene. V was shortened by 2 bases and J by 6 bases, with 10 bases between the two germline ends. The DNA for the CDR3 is TGTGCCAGCAGTTACCGCTGGGACGATGGCTACACCTTC. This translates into CASSYRWDDGYTF.

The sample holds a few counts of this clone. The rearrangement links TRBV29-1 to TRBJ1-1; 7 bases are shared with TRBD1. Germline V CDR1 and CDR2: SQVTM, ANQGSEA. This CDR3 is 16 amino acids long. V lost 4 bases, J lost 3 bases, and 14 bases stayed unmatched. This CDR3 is CSVGGDSLRGHTEAFF. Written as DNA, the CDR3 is TGCAGCGTTGGGGGGGACAGTTTGAGAGGGCACACTGAAGCTTTCTTT.

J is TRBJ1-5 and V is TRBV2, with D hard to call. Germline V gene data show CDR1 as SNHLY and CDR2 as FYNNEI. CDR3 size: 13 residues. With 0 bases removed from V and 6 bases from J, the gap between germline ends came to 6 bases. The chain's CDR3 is CASSEAPSQPQHF. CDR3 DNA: TGTGCCAGCAGTGAAGCCCCGTCTCAGCCCCAGCATTTT. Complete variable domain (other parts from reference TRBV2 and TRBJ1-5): EPEVTQTPSHQVTQMGQEVILRCVPISNHLYFYWYRQILGQKVEFLVSFYNNEISEKSEIFDDQFSVERPDGSNFTLKIRSTKLEDSAMYFCASSEAPSQPQHFGDGTRLSIL.

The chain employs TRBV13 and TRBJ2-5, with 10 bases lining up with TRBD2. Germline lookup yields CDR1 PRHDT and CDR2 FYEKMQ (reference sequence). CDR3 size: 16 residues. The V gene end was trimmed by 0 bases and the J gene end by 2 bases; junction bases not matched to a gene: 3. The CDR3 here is CASSLGLAGLQETQYF. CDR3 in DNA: TGTGCCAGCAGCTTAGGACTAGCGGGGCTTCAAGAGACCCAGTACTTC. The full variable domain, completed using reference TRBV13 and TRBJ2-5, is AAGVIQSPRHLIKEKRETATLKCYPIPRHDTVYWYQQGPGQDPQFLISFYEKMQSDKGSIPDRFSAQQFSDYHSELNMSSLELGDSALYFCASSLGLAGLQETQYFGPGTRLLVL.

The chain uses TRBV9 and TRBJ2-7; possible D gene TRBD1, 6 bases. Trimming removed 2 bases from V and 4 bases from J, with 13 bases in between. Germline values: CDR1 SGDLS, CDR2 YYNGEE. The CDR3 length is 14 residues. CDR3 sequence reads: CASSVGPTGYEQYF. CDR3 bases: TGTGCCAGCAGCGTTGGTCCAACAGGGTACGAGCAGTACTTC.

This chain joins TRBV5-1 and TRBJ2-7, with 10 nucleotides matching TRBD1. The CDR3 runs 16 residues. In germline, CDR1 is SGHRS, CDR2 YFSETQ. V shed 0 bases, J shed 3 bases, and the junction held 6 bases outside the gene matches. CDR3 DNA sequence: TGCGCCAGCAGCTTGGCGGGGACAGGGGAGGTCTACGAGCAGTACTTC. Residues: CASSLAGTGEVYEQYF.

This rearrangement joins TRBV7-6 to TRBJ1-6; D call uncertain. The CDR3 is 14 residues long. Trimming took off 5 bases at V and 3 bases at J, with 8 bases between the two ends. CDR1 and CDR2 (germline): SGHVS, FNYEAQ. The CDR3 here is CASSREVYNSPLHF. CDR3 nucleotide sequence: TGTGCCAGCAGCCGAGAGGTCTATAATTCACCCCTCCACTTT.

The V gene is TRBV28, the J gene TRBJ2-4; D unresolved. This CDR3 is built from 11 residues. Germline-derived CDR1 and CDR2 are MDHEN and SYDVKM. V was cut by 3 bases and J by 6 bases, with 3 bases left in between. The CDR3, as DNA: TGTGCCAGCAGTTTCGGAAACATTCAGTACTTC. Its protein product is CASSFGNIQYF.

This CDR3 reads CASTNGTGELFF. Written as DNA, the CDR3 is TGTGCCAGTACTAACGGGACCGGGGAGCTGTTTTTT. V gene TRBV19 combines with J gene TRBJ2-2; D unclear. Trimming left V 7 bases short and J 5 bases short, with 8 bases between. The germline gives CDR1 LNHDA, CDR2 SQIVND (reference sequence). The CDR3 runs to 12 residues.

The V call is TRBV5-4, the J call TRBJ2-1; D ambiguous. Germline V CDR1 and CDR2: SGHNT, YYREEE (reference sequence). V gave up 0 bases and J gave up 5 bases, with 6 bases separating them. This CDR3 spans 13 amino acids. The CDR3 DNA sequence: TGTGCCAGCAGCTTGGTTGGTGACAATGAGCAGTTCTTC. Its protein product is CASSLVGDNEQFF.

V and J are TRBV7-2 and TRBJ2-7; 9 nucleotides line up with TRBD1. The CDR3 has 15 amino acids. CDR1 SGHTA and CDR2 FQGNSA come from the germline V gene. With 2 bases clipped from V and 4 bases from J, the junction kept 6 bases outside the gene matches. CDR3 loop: CASSLWTGTGYEQYF. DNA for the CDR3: TGTGCCAGCAGCTTATGGACCGGGACAGGGTACGAGCAGTACTTC.

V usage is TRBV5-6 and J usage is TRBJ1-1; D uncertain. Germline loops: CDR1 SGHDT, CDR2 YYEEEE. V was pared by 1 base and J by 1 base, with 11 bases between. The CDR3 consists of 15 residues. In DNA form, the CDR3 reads TGTGCCAGCAGCTTGTTTGATCAGGCGAACACTGAAGCTTTCTTT. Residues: CASSLFDQANTEAFF. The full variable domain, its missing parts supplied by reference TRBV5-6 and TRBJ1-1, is DAGVTQSPTHLIKTRGQQVTLRCSPKSGHDTVSWYQQALGQGPQFIFQYYEEEERQRGNFPDRFSGHQFPNYSSELNVNALLLGDSALYLCASSLFDQANTEAFFGQGTRLTVV.

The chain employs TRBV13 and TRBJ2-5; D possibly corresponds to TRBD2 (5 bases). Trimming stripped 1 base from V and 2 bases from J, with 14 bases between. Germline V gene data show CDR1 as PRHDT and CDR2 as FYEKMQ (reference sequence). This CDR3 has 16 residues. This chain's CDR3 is CASSLDAGVGQETQYF. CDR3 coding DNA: TGTGCCAGCAGCTTAGATGCGGGTGTAGGGCAAGAGACCCAGTACTTC.

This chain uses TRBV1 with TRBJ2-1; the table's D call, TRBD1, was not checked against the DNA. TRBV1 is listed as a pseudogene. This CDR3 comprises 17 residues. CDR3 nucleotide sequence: TGCACCAGCAGCCCCCCCGGGACAGGGTCCCCCTACAATGAGCAGTTCTTC. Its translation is CTSSPPGTGSPYNEQFF.

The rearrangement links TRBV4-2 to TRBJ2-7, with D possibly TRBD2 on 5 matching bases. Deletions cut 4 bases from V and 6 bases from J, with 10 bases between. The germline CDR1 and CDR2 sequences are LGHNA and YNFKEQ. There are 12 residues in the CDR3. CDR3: CASSLGSGEQYF. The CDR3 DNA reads TGTGCCAGCAGCCTGGGGAGTGGCGAGCAGTACTTC.

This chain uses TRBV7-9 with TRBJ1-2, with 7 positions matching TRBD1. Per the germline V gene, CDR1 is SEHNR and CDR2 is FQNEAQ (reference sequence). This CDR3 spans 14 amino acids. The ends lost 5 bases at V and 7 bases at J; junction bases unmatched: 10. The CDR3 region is CASSPGGERTGYTF. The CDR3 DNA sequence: TGTGCCAGCAGCCCAGGGGGGGAAAGGACTGGCTACACCTTC.

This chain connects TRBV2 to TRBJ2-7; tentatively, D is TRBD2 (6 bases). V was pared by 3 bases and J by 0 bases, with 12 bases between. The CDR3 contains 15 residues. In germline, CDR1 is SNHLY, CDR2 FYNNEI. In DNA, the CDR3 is TGTGCCAGCAGTGAGACGGGGGAGAGCTCCTACGAGCAGTACTTC. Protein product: CASSETGESSYEQYF.

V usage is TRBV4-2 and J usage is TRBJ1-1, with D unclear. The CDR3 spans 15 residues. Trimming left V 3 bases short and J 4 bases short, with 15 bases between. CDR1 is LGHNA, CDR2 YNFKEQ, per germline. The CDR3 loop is CASSQGLGRRTEAFF. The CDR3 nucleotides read TGTGCCAGCAGCCAGGGTCTCGGCAGGCGCACTGAAGCTTTCTTT.

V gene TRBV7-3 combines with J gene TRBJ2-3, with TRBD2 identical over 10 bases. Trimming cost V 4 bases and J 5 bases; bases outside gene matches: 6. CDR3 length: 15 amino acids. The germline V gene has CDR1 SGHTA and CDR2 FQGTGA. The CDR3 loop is CASSYSGGAQDTQYF. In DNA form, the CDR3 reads TGTGCCAGCAGCTACAGCGGGGGGGCCCAAGATACGCAGTATTTT.

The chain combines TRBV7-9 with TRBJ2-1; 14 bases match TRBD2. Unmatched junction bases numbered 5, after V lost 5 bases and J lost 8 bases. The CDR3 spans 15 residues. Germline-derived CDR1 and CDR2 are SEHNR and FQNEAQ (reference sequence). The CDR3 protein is CASSGKTSGGDEQFF. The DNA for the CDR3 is TGTGCCAGCAGCGGAAAGACTAGCGGGGGGGATGAGCAGTTCTTC.

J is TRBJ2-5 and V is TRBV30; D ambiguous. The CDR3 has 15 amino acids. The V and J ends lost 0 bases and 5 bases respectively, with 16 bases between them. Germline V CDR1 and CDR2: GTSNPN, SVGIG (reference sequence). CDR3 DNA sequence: TGTGCCTGGAGTGTACGCGGCTCTAGATCGGAGACCCAGTACTTC. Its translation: CAWSVRGSRSETQYF.